A single T cell receptor beta chain is shown here with its context. What antigen it recognizes has not been identified. Base qualities are not at hand, and no much larger clone is one base apart. Receptor libraries were prepared by RACE. The sequencer listed for this sample is NextSeq 500. During library preparation, unique molecular identifiers were attached to individual cDNA molecules so that TCRs could be counted quantitatively and reproducibly. Each blood RNA sample was used to sequence both TCR alpha and TCR beta chains. The study's processing was this. Samples had a median of around 92,000 TCRs, with a range from about 20,000 to 690,600. The Decombinator software suite was used to annotate V, J and CDR3 in the TCR reads. Every sample was subsampled to the same number of TCRs (28,000) for the PS versus PT1 abundance plots. TCRs were defined as expanded if absent before sensitization and observed at least eight times at the 2-week time point. TCRdb trimmed public reads at Q25 via fastp, called clones via MiXCR and kept in-frame beta chains. Records with the same CDR3 protein are collapsed into one entry carrying the most frequent genes and DNA. The authors' filters were not applied to this entry. The sample table lists under 400,000 distinct CDR3 sequences, roughly 4.6% of them with a count of one. 2.5% to 3% of the sample comes from the top ten.

In light of the paper, this sample's time point label describes: pre-sensitization, week 0. The treatment or condition tag for this specimen amounts to: therapeutic diphenylcyclopropenone sensitization with weekly scalp DPC. At every patch-test visit, the blood draw took place before the patch test was put on. To be eligible, patients had to be aged 18 to 70, diagnosed with alopecia and judged suitable for DPC therapy, while pregnant patients were excluded. Total RNA was extracted from unfractionated whole blood collected in Tempus Blood RNA tubes. The germline V gene gives CDR1 as KGHSH and CDR2 as LQKENI. Including the terminal cysteine and phenylalanine, the CDR3 comprises 15 residues. Only CDR3 DNA remains: 45 bases, in frame from the first base. V loses 2 bases of germline sequence and J loses 6 bases, and the interval between the two ends is 16 bases. The data are from a study of human T cells and chemical hapten exposure (TCRdb year 2021). General notes on the study: For sensitization, 2% DPC in acetone was applied to a 2 cm by 2 cm area of upper inner arm skin. Weekly therapeutic DPC doses were additionally applied to the scalp of patients throughout the approximately 25-week study period. Patch testing was done on the upper back using Finn chambers containing 0.01% DPC, and results were scored after 6 days according to International Contact Dermatitis Research Group standards. Most of the patients in the cohort were female, and the cohort covered alopecia areata with under or over 50% scalp involvement, alopecia totalis and alopecia universalis. Libraries were combined into a pool for sequencing, and differences in TCR yield between samples came mainly from small differences in library volumes within the pool. Peripheral blood TCR repertoire changes were tracked in vivo in alopecia patients during primary and secondary sensitization to the hapten diphenylcyclopropenone (DPC). Patient blood was sampled pre-sensitization (week 0) and at 2, 6 and about 24 weeks after DPC sensitization. Roughly 30 alopecia patients provided blood for TCR sequencing at one to four time points (pre-sensitization, 2, 6 and 24 weeks). What the work shows at the level of the full study, not this receptor alone: A positive correlation was found between the number of PT1 expanded TCRs and patch test score, with significance reached at thresholds 8, 16 and 32 but not 4. All patients had alopecia, a presumed autoimmune disease, so their immune response might differ from that of healthy individuals. Repeated subsampling changed both the strength of the expansion versus patch-test correlation and the threshold at which that correlation became significant. DPC sensitization did not change the number of TCRs with a frequency above 1 in 1000, and there was no evidence of changes in global repertoire structure. Expanded TCRs formed significantly more large CDR3 similarity clusters than pre-sensitization or healthy control sets, consistent with antigen-driven responses.

The rearrangement joined TRBV18 to TRBJ1-1, with the D gene not clear enough to name. Sequencing used whole blood, obtained in connection with sensitization to the hapten diphenylcyclopropenone (DPC). This sequence was found in a woman between 45 and 60 years old with alopecia areata. Some clones in this sample may be carry-over from other donors' samples. The CDR3 has the sequence CASSPNPGLAPEAFF. Read as DNA, the sequence is TGTGCCAGCTCACCAAATCCAGGTTTAGCTCCTGAAGCTTTCTTT.